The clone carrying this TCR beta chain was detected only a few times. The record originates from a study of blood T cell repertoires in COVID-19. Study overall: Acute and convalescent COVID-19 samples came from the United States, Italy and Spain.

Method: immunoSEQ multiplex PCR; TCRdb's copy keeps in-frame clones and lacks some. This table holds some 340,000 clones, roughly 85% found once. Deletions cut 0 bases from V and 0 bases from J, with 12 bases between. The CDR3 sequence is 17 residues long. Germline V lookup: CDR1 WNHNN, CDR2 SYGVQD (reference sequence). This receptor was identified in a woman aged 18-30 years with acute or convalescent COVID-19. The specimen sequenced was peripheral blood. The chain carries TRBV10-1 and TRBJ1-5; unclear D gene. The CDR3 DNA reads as TGCGCCAGCAGTGAGTCGGAGGCAGTCTATAGCAATCAGCCCCAGCATTTT. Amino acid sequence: CASSESEAVYSNQPQHF.